These T cell receptor beta chains were read from a single sample in a study of post-analysis software for immune sequencing data. MiXCR, applied by TCRdb to the PCR reads, yields one record per CDR3 protein. The table shows more than 450,000 distinct CDR3 sequences, with around 47% occurring only once. Source material: blood. The receptors were gathered from a girl aged 5 to 17 with multiple sclerosis. Both conserved end residues are part of each CDR3. The D gene is left open where the match is weak. Expanded clones are given a class, and other clones once, few, many or no size at all.

abundance: .; v_gene: TRBV7-2; d_gene: TRBD1; j_gene: TRBJ2-3; CDR3nt: TGTGCCAGCAGCTCGGACAGGACAACAGATACGCAGTATTTT; CDR3aa: CASSSDRTTDTQYF
abundance: few; v_gene: TRBV6-6; d_gene: .; j_gene: TRBJ2-3; CDR3nt: TGTGCCAGCAGTAACCAGGGGAGGTTTGGAGATACGCAGTATTTT; CDR3aa: CASSNQGRFGDTQYF
abundance: .; v_gene: TRBV29-1; d_gene: TRBD2; j_gene: TRBJ2-1; CDR3nt: TGCAGCGTTGAAGAGCCAGCGGGGTTGTGCAATGAGCAGTTCTTC; CDR3aa: CSVEEPAGLCNEQFF
abundance: few; v_gene: TRBV6-2/TRBV6-3; d_gene: TRBD2; j_gene: TRBJ2-1; CDR3nt: TGTGCCAGCAGTAGGACGCGGGAGCTTTACAATGAGCAGTTCTTC; CDR3aa: CASSRTRELYNEQFF
abundance: once; v_gene: TRBV20-1; d_gene: TRBD1; j_gene: TRBJ2-7; CDR3nt: TGCAGTGCTATAACAGGGGCGCACGTCTCCTACGAGCAGTACTTC; CDR3aa: CSAITGAHVSYEQYF
abundance: .; v_gene: TRBV3-1; d_gene: TRBD2; j_gene: TRBJ2-7; CDR3nt: TGTGCCAGCAGCCAGAAGCGGGGTATCTACGAGCAGTACTTC; CDR3aa: CASSQKRGIYEQYF
abundance: few; v_gene: TRBV6-8; d_gene: .; j_gene: TRBJ2-1; CDR3nt: TGTGCCAGCAGTTGTACGGGAGTGATCGACAATGAGCAGTTCTTC; CDR3aa: CASSCTGVIDNEQFF
abundance: few; v_gene: TRBV4-1; d_gene: .; j_gene: TRBJ2-1; CDR3nt: TGCGCCAGCAGCCGAGGCCCCGGAGGGGGGTACAATGAGCAGTTCTTC; CDR3aa: CASSRGPGGGYNEQFF
abundance: .; v_gene: TRBV4-1; d_gene: TRBD1; j_gene: TRBJ2-7; CDR3nt: TGCGCCAGCAGCCGCCGGGACAGGCCCTACGAGCAGTACTTC; CDR3aa: CASSRRDRPYEQYF
abundance: .; v_gene: TRBV4-1; d_gene: .; j_gene: TRBJ2-7; CDR3nt: TGCGCCAGCAGCCGGGCGGCAGGCGATTCCTACGAGCAGTACTTC; CDR3aa: CASSRAAGDSYEQYF
abundance: few; v_gene: TRBV9; d_gene: .; j_gene: TRBJ2-7; CDR3nt: TGTGCCAGCAGCGTGGGGCGGAGTACAGACTACGAGCAGTACTTC; CDR3aa: CASSVGRSTDYEQYF
abundance: .; v_gene: TRBV18; d_gene: .; j_gene: TRBJ1-1; CDR3nt: TGTGCCAGCTCACCCCTCCAGGGGAGCACTGAAGCTTTCTTT; CDR3aa: CASSPLQGSTEAFF
abundance: .; v_gene: TRBV4-1; d_gene: TRBD1; j_gene: TRBJ2-1; CDR3nt: TGCGCCAGCAGCCAAGATTCCTCCGGGACAGGGGCTACGAGGCAGTTCTTC; CDR3aa: CASSQDSSGTGATRQFF
abundance: .; v_gene: TRBV7-9; d_gene: .; j_gene: TRBJ1-2; CDR3nt: TGTGCCAGCAGCTTTCTCATGGGGGGGGGCGGCTATGGCTACACCTTC; CDR3aa: CASSFLMGGGGYGYTF
abundance: .; v_gene: TRBV6-2/TRBV6-3; d_gene: .; j_gene: TRBJ1-1; CDR3nt: TGTGCCAGCAGTTATGAGGGGACTGAAGCTTTCTTT; CDR3aa: CASSYEGTEAFF
abundance: few; v_gene: TRBV6-5; d_gene: TRBD2; j_gene: TRBJ2-3; CDR3nt: TGTGCCAGCAGGGGGGGGGTGGATACGCAGTATTTT; CDR3aa: CASRGGVDTQYF
abundance: few; v_gene: TRBV7-9; d_gene: .; j_gene: TRBJ2-7; CDR3nt: TGTGCCAGCAGCTTAGAAGGGGGGGAGTCCTACGAGCAGTACTTC; CDR3aa: CASSLEGGESYEQYF
abundance: .; v_gene: TRBV3-1; d_gene: .; j_gene: TRBJ1-1; CDR3nt: TGTGCCAGCAGCCAAGGGGGTCATCGGGTCGCTGAAGCTTTCTTT; CDR3aa: CASSQGGHRVAEAFF
abundance: .; v_gene: TRBV5-1; d_gene: .; j_gene: TRBJ2-5; CDR3nt: TGCGCCAGCAGCGGCGGGACTGCCCAAGAGACCCAGTACTTC; CDR3aa: CASSGGTAQETQYF
abundance: few; v_gene: TRBV20-1; d_gene: TRBD2; j_gene: TRBJ2-3; CDR3nt: TGCAGTGCTAACCTAGCGGGGGGGGTAGATACGCAGTATTTT; CDR3aa: CSANLAGGVDTQYF
abundance: .; v_gene: TRBV9; d_gene: .; j_gene: TRBJ2-3; CDR3nt: TGTGCCAGCAGCGTAAAGGGTACGCAGTATTTT; CDR3aa: CASSVKGTQYF
abundance: .; v_gene: TRBV24-1; d_gene: TRBD2; j_gene: TRBJ2-1; CDR3nt: TGTGCCACCAGTGGGAAGGGACTAGCGGGAGGGATTGAGCAGTTCTTC; CDR3aa: CATSGKGLAGGIEQFF